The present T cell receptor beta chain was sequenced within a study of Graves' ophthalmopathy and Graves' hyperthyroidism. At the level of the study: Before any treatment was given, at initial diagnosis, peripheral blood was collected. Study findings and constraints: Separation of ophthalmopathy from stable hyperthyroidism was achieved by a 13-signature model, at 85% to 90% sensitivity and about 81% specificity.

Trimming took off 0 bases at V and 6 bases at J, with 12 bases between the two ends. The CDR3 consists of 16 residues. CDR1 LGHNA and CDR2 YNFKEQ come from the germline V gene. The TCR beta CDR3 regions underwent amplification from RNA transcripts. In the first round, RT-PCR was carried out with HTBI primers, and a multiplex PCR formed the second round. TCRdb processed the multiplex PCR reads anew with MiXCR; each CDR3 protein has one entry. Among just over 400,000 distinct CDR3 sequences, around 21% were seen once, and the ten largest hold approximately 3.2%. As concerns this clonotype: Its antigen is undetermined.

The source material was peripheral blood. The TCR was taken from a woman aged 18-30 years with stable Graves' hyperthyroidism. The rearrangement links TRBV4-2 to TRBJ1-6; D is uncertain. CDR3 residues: CASSQDHPRRNSPLHF. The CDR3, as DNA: TGTGCCAGCAGCCAAGATCATCCCCGGCGTAATTCACCCCTCCACTTT.